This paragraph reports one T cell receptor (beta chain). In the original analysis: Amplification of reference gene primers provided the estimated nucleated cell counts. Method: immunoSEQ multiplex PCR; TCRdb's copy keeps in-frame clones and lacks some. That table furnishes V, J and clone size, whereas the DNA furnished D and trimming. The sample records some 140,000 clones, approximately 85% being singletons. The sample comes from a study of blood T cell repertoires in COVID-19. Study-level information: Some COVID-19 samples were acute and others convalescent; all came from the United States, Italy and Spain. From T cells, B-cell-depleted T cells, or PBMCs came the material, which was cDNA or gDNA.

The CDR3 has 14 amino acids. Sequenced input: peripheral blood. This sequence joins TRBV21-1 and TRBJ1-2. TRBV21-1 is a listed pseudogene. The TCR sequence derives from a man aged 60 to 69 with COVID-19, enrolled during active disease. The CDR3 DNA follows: TGTGCCAGCAGCAAAGAGTCACGGAGCCAGGGCTACACCTTC. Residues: CASSKESRSQGYTF.